This T cell receptor beta chain was recorded in a study of T cell responses to AZD1222 COVID-19 vaccine. As for the study in general: Second-dose intervals near 4 or 12 weeks were combined.

This clone has only a few counts. The sample holds other DNA sequences that translate to the same CDR3. Germline lookup yields CDR1 KGHSH and CDR2 LQKENI. V was pared by 1 base and J by 6 bases, with 6 bases between. This CDR3 is 13 amino acids long. The repertoire was sequenced with immunoSEQ multiplex PCR; TCRdb's copy has only in-frame clones and lacks some. Of about 140,000 clones in the sample, about 86% were seen once. V gene TRBV18 combines with J gene TRBJ2-2; no definite D call. Sequenced here: peripheral blood, sampled on day 0 of AZD1222 vaccination. The sequence was obtained from an adult in good health. In nucleotides, the CDR3 is TGTGCCAGCTCACCACAGTCAGCCGGGGAGCTGTTTTTT. This sequence encodes CASSPQSAGELFF.